The sequence of this T cell receptor (beta chain) was determined in a study of blood T cell repertoires in COVID-19 (dated by TCRdb to the early 2020s). Context from the whole study: Samples covering the acute and convalescent phases of COVID-19 were provided by collaborators in the United States, Italy and Spain. The material from the prospective study consisted of cDNA or gDNA derived from T cells, B-cell-depleted T cells, or PBMCs. The dataset comprised deeply sampled blood TCRbeta repertoires from subjects exposed to, actively infected with, or recovered from COVID-19. The repertoires were made available in a free public database intended to serve as a resource for research on the immune response to SARS-CoV-2. Samples came from the ongoing ImmuneRACE study (first 160 participants) plus 1,254 subjects from 6 global collaborators. Sample metadata almost always included a de-identified subject ID, COVID-19 status, age in years and sex. Where HLA class I and class II types were available, the types were taken from metadata supplied by the sample provider, not from assay-based typing.

CDR1 and CDR2 (SEHNR, FQNEAQ) derive from the germline V gene (reference sequence). V gives up 1 base and J gives up 1 base, and the segment between their germline ends measures 10 bases. The CDR3 sequence holds 15 residues, the cysteine and phenylalanine included. The DNA shown is the 45-base CDR3, in frame from base 1. As regards this clone: No antigen is known for it. No per-base quality is available; no much larger clone lies one base away.

TCRbeta CDR3 regions were amplified from genomic DNA by means of the immunoSEQ Assay, a bias-controlled multiplex PCR. As for the original processing: The number of nucleated cells in each sample was estimated by amplification of reference gene primers within the assay. To quantify the absolute abundance of each unique TCRbeta CDR3 rearrangement, sequence reads were collapsed and filtered. For each sample, productive Simpson clonality was calculated as the square root of Simpson's diversity index across productive rearrangements. Imported from immuneACCESS, the table was reduced by TCRdb to in-frame sequences with V and J called. These copies leave out some clones; in studies compared against another copy, an unresolved V gene accounts for under half, and the cause of the remainder is not known. Clonal size and the V and J genes are those of that table, whereas D and trimming came from the DNA. The sample yields about 160,000 clones; approximately 81% were counted once. Clones ranked in the top ten supply under 12% of the sample.

Results the study describes overall, beyond this receptor: The amount of clinical and demographic metadata varied by source and participant and was provided uncurated.

Whole blood was collected in K2EDTA tubes by collaborating institutions according to the institutions' own protocols. For TCRbeta analysis, collaborator samples were shipped as frozen whole blood, as isolated PBMCs, or as DNA extracted from either sample type. The chain is encoded by TRBV7-9 joined to TRBJ1-1; the D segment cannot be called with confidence. The source is a woman older than 75 with active or convalescent COVID-19. The sequenced sample was peripheral blood. In nucleotides, the sequence is TGTGCCAGCAGCTTAGGGTTCTCAGGGAACACTGAAGCTTTCTTT. It is translated as CASSLGFSGNTEAFF. When the CDR3 is completed using the reference TRBV7-9 and TRBJ1-1 genes on either side, the full variable domain is DTGVSQNPRHKITKRGQNVTFRCDPISEHNRLYWYRQTLGQGPEFLTYFQNEAQLEKSRLLSDRFSAERPKGSFSTLEIQRTEQGDSAMYLCASSLGFSGNTEAFFGQGTRLTVV.